The clone carrying this T cell receptor (beta chain) was seen only once. What it binds is unknown. V trimming: 6 bases; J trimming: 4 bases; junction bases outside the gene matches: 9. The V gene's germline CDR1 is SGHAT and CDR2 FQDESV (reference sequence). The CDR3 is 15 amino acids. Data came from immunoSEQ multiplex PCR; TCRdb stores just in-frame clones and leaves some out. Counted here are 61,000 or so clones, roughly 85% occurring once; the ten biggest clones make up 4.5% to 5.5%. This sample stems from a study of T cells in localized non-small cell lung cancer. The study's findings and limits: Adjacent lung had a median roughly 60 of the 100 largest tumor clones. Since sequencing was restricted to only one region of the tumor, intratumor heterogeneity remains a possibility. Uninvolved adjacent lung showed higher T cell clonality than tumor.

Source: peripheral blood, taken before any cancer treatment. The sequence derives from a woman between 40 and 69 years old with stage I lung adenocarcinoma. This chain uses TRBV11-1 with TRBJ2-7; 10 bases are a match to TRBD2. The CDR3 DNA is TGTGCCAGCAGTCGCCTAGCGGGGGACCCATACGAGCAGTACTTC. Amino acid sequence: CASSRLAGDPYEQYF. Variable domain in full (rest from reference TRBV11-1 and TRBJ2-7): EAEVAQSPRYKITEKSQAVAFWCDPISGHATLYWYRQILGQGPELLVQFQDESVVDDSQLPKDRFSAERLKGVDSTLKIQPAELGDSAMYLCASSRLAGDPYEQYFGPGTRLTVT.